This entry is about one T cell receptor beta chain. Its cognate antigen is unknown. One end of the junction is discordant with germline, which a read error may explain. In the PCR, 60 Vbeta and 13 Jbeta primers were used. Profiling relied on immunoSEQ multiplex PCR, and the TCRdb table lists in-frame clones only, not all of them. There are approximately 90,000 clones in the sample; about 75% occur only once, and around 2% lies in the top ten. The germline V gene encodes CDR1 SSHAT and CDR2 FNYEAQ (reference sequence). CDR3 length equals 21 residues. The data were obtained in a study of cytomegalovirus exposure and HLA in healthy donors. Study-level findings and limits: The study labeled 180 or so TCR beta chains cytomegalovirus-associated. Common viral pathogens (according to a later analysis) appeared linked to several of the most significant clusters.

The sequenced material came from PBMCs. This receptor was identified in a man aged 35 to 55 in good health and CMV-seronegative. This chain uses TRBV7-7 with TRBJ2-6; 8 bases align to TRBD1. The CDR3 is CASSRPLTGTGSSQGANVLTF. DNA for the CDR3: TGTGCTAGCAGCCGCCCACTGACCGGGACAGGTTCATCACAAGGGGCCAACGTCCTGACTTTC. Full variable domain (outside the CDR3, taken from reference TRBV7-7 and TRBJ2-6): GAGVSQSPRYKVTKRGQDVTLRCDPISSHATLYWYQQALGQGPEFLTYFNYEAQPDKSGLPSDRFSAERPEGSISTLTIQRTEQRDSAMYRCASSRPLTGTGSSQGANVLTFGAGSRLTVL.